This T cell receptor (beta chain) was found in a study of T cells in tuberculosis. The V and J ends lost 8 bases and 0 bases, in that order; junction bases with no gene match: 5. Germline V gives CDR1 WSHSY, CDR2 SAAADI. The CDR3 is made up of 14 amino acids. This clone has more than one count but fewer than ten. As yet, its antigen is unknown. Study-level results: Selection depended on which cryopreserved specimens were available. A GMM-specific repertoire classifier reached 80% to 90% accuracy, AUROC around 0.87. Active tuberculosis TCR-alpha repertoires lay closer to GMM-specific TCRs than IGRA-negative controls, suggesting clonal expansion.

Sample time point: new active TB diagnosis, blood taken before or within 7 days of starting treatment. This table comes from immunoSEQ multiplex PCR, and its TCRdb copy is limited to in-frame clones, with some not included. The table lists roughly 34,000 clones, roughly nine tenths of them singletons. Sample: PBMCs, taken at tuberculosis diagnosis. The TCR was taken from an adult with tuberculosis. The chain recombines TRBV10-2 with TRBJ2-3; TRBD2 matches 7 bases. CDR3 residues: CASRPAGSTDTQYF. In DNA form, the CDR3 reads TGCGCCAGCCGGCCAGCGGGGAGCACAGATACGCAGTATTTT.